The next 27 T cell receptor beta chains were all read from a single sample in a study of read filtering for tumor transcriptome and immune sequencing. The library was built from around 400 ng RNA with molecular barcoded adaptors for alpha/delta and beta/gamma chains. TCRdb reprocessed the reads via MiXCR and lists one record per CDR3 protein. The table includes tens of thousands of distinct CDR3 sequences, under 25% detected once. The material sequenced was a population of CD138-negative cells sorted from bone marrow. Source of these receptors: a donor older than 35 with multiple myeloma.

In this sample, this clonotype turned up many times. The chain employs TRBV6-1 and TRBJ1-1, with 8 bases identical to TRBD1. CDR1 is MNHNS and CDR2 is SASEGT in the germline V gene. V gave up 6 bases and J gave up 7 bases; unmatched junction bases: 7. There are 13 residues in the CDR3. The CDR3 protein is CASRATGQGEAFF. CDR3 DNA: TGTGCCAGCAGGGCGACTGGACAGGGTGAAGCTTTCTTT.

Only one count was recorded for this clonotype. The junction departs from germline at one end; a sequencing error may be responsible. V gene TRBV24-1 combines with J gene TRBJ2-2, with a possible D match to TRBD2 (5 bases). The CDR3 contains 14 residues. Germline V gene sequence: CDR1 KGHDR, CDR2 SFDVKD. The CDR3 reads CATHGQTNTGEPFF. CDR3 coding DNA: TGTGCCACCCATGGGCAGACGAACACCGGGGAGCCGTTTTTT.

As to this clonotype: The junction departs from the called germline gene at one end, perhaps through a read error. The V and J genes are TRBV11-2 and TRBJ2-3, with TRBD2 identical over 13 bases. The CDR3 extends over 18 amino acids. The germline CDR1 and CDR2 sequences are SGHAT and FQNNGV. The CDR3 region has the DNA TGTGCCGGCAGCTTACTCCTCACTAGCGGGGGGGCCGTAGATACGCAGTATTTT. Encoded protein: CAGSLLLTSGGAVDTQYF.

The chain combines TRBV20-1 with TRBJ2-2; 7 positions agree with TRBD2. The trim removed 5 bases at V and 5 bases at J, leaving 5 bases unmatched. The CDR3 contains 13 residues. Germline V lookup: CDR1 DFQATT, CDR2 SNEGSKA (reference sequence). CDR3 protein: CSAPRGGTGELFF. The DNA of the CDR3 is TGCAGTGCTCCCCGCGGGGGAACCGGGGAGCTGTTTTTT.

A word on this clonotype: A read error may produce the germline difference seen at one junction end. The gene calls are TRBV19 and TRBJ2-7, with a weak D call TRBD1 (6 bases). The CDR3 length is 14 residues. Germline V gene data show CDR1 as LNHDA and CDR2 as SQIVND (reference sequence). The CDR3 here is CASSRRDNSYEHYF. In DNA form, the CDR3 reads TGTGCCAGCTCACGTCGGGACAACTCCTACGAGCACTACTTC.

To note about this clonotype: The missing conserved phenylalanine or tryptophan at the end of this CDR3 makes a read error likely. The CDR3 here is CASSPRSCGYTS. Here the CDR3 DNA reads TGTGCCAGCAGTCCCCGGTCCTGTGGCTACACCTCC. The chain employs TRBV28 and TRBJ1-2, with D uncertain. The CDR3 contains 12 residues. Germline CDR1 reads MDHEN; CDR2 reads SYDVKM. Trimming removed 5 bases from V and 7 bases from J, with 11 bases in between.

This clonotype was seen at least ten times. V usage is TRBV6-6 and J usage is TRBJ2-7, with D possibly TRBD1 on 6 matching bases. The V end was cut by 7 bases, the J end by 1 base, with 11 bases between. CDR1 is MNHNY and CDR2 is SVGAGI in the germline V gene (reference sequence). The CDR3 sequence is 13 residues long. In nucleotides, the CDR3 is TGTGCCAGCACCTGGACAGAGTCCTACGAGCAGTACTTC. Protein: CASTWTESYEQYF.

This clonotype was recorded only once. A much larger clone differs by one base, so this may be a read error. The V call is TRBV6-1, the J call TRBJ2-6, with 9 bases matching TRBD1. CDR1 is MNHNS, CDR2 SASEGT, per germline. The CDR3 has 17 amino acids. CDR3 protein: CASRGGTGSSGADVLTF. The CDR3 nucleotides are TGTGCCAGCAGGGGGGGGACAGGGTCCTCTGGGGCCGACGTCCTGACTTTC.

The sample holds many counts of this clonotype. The V gene is TRBV5-1, the J gene TRBJ2-1; 7 nucleotides agree with TRBD1. Germline V CDR1 and CDR2: SGHRS, YFSETQ. V shed 4 bases, J shed 7 bases, and the junction held 8 bases outside the gene matches. CDR3 length: 14 residues. CDR3 in DNA: TGCGCCAGCAGCGCCGCCGGACAGGAGAATGAGCAGTTCTTC. Protein product: CASSAAGQENEQFF.

Note on this clonotype: A read error may be the cause here, since a much bigger clone is one base away. This chain uses TRBV20-1 with TRBJ2-1; D is undetermined. The germline V gene encodes CDR1 DFQATT and CDR2 SNEGSKA (reference sequence). The length of the CDR3 is 13 residues. Written as DNA, the CDR3 is TGCAGTGCTAGAGAACAATCCTACAATGAGCAGCTCTTC. It encodes CSAREQSYNEQLF.

As to this clonotype: A much larger clonotype is one base distant, so this may be a read error. The chain uses TRBV6-5 and TRBJ1-1; D uncertain. The CDR3 is made up of 13 amino acids. Germline V gene data show CDR1 as MNHEY and CDR2 as SVGAGI. Trimming stripped 1 base from V and 8 bases from J, with 11 bases between. CDR3 nucleotides: TGTGCCAGCAGTTACTTCCCTCCCTGCGAAGCTTTCTTT. Translation gives CASSYFPPCEAFF.

This clonotype came up many times. This rearrangement joins TRBV19 to TRBJ2-1; possible D gene TRBD1, 5 bases. The V gene lost 7 bases and the J gene lost 0 bases, with 7 bases spanning the gap. There are 13 residues in the CDR3. The germline gives CDR1 LNHDA, CDR2 SQIVND (reference sequence). In nucleotides, the CDR3 is TGTGCCAGTAATAGGGGCTCCTACAATGAGCAGTTCTTC. Translation gives CASNRGSYNEQFF.

This clonotype has a count of ten or more. The chain joins TRBV7-2 to TRBJ2-5; 8 bases line up with TRBD2. The trim removed 4 bases at V and 4 bases at J, leaving 17 bases unmatched. The CDR3 spans 18 residues. The germline V gene has CDR1 SGHTA and CDR2 FQGNSA. The CDR3 sequence is CASSSPGWRGVYGETQYF. The CDR3 DNA reads as TGTGCCAGCAGCTCCCCAGGGTGGCGGGGGGTTTATGGAGAGACCCAGTACTTC. The full variable domain, in which reference TRBV7-2 and TRBJ2-5 provide the parts outside the CDR3, is GAGVSQSPSNKVTEKGKDVELRCDPISGHTALYWYRQSLGQGLEFLIYFQGNSAPDKSGLPSDRFSAERTGGSVSTLTIQRTQQEDSAVYLCASSSPGWRGVYGETQYFGPGTRLLVL.

V is TRBV18 and J is TRBJ1-1; TRBD1 is a possible D gene (6 bases). Germline CDR1 and CDR2: KGHSH and LQKENI. The CDR3 totals 17 residues. V was clipped by 0 bases and J by 0 bases, with 14 bases between them. CDR3: CASSPPGQRMMNTEAFF. Here the CDR3 DNA reads TGTGCCAGCTCACCACCGGGACAAAGGATGATGAACACTGAAGCTTTCTTT.

J is TRBJ2-1 and V is TRBV5-1, with 8 bases fitting TRBD1. This CDR3 spans 16 amino acids. J lost 16 bases, V lost 0 bases, and 18 bases had no gene match. Germline V gene lookup returns CDR1 SGHRS and CDR2 YFSETQ. The CDR3 reads CASSLVSGQGLEERFF. CDR3 DNA sequence: TGCGCCAGCAGCTTGGTGAGTGGACAGGGTTTGGAAGAGCGATTCTTC.

This clonotype was found many times. This chain links TRBV3-1 with TRBJ2-1; D might be TRBD1 or TRBD2, each matching 5 bases. V was cut by 4 bases and J by 7 bases, with 17 bases left in between. This CDR3 spans 15 amino acids. Germline assignment: CDR1 LGHDT and CDR2 YNNKEL (reference sequence). The CDR3 sequence: CASSPPGALGNEQFF. Here the CDR3 DNA reads TGTGCCAGCAGCCCCCCCGGGGCCCTGGGGAATGAGCAGTTCTTC.

This clonotype has only a few counts. The chain carries TRBV4-1 and TRBJ1-3; no definite D call. This CDR3 region has 14 residues. CDR1 and CDR2 from the germline V gene are MGHRA and YSYEKL. V was pared by 5 bases and J by 5 bases, with 13 bases between. The CDR3 nucleotides read TGCGCCAGCAGCGACACTGTTGCAAGAAACACCATATATTTT. Translation gives CASSDTVARNTIYF.

This clonotype appeared a few times. This chain connects TRBV6-5 to TRBJ1-3; 7 nucleotides align to TRBD1. Germline V gives CDR1 MNHEY, CDR2 SVGAGI. This CDR3 spans 15 amino acids. V lost 6 bases and J lost 0; bases outside the gene matches: 5. DNA of the CDR3: TGTGCCAGCAGGACGGGACAGTACTCTGGAAACACCATATATTTT. Protein: CASRTGQYSGNTIYF.

This clonotype showed up many times. The chain joins TRBV15 to TRBJ2-5; 8 nucleotides match TRBD1. Germline-derived CDR1 and CDR2 are LNHNV and YYDKDF (reference sequence). CDR3 length: 16 residues. V lost 1 base, J lost 2 bases, and 6 bases stayed unmatched. In nucleotides, the CDR3 is TGTGCCACCAGCAGAGCCCCCGGGACAGGACAAGAGACCCAGTACTTC. This gives the protein CATSRAPGTGQETQYF.

Only a few counts were recorded for this clonotype. The chain carries TRBV5-1 and TRBJ2-7; 9 bases are shared with TRBD2. The CDR3 covers 14 residues. In germline, CDR1 is SGHRS, CDR2 YFSETQ. V dropped 0 bases and J dropped 7; count of bases not matched to a gene: 5. The DNA of the CDR3 is TGCGCCAGCAGCTTGGTGGCTAGCGGGGAGGAGCAGTACTTC. Its protein product is CASSLVASGEEQYF. Variable domain in full (rest from reference TRBV5-1 and TRBJ2-7): KAGVTQTPRYLIKTRGQQVTLSCSPISGHRSVSWYQQTPGQGLQFLFEYFSETQRNKGNFPGRFSGRQFSNSRSEMNVSTLELGDSALYLCASSLVASGEEQYFGPGTRLTVT.

The table lists this clonotype with many counts. The rearrangement joins TRBV21-1 to TRBJ2-7; the table's D gene call, TRBD1, was not cross checked with the DNA. TRBV21-1 is shown as a pseudogene. This CDR3 comprises 15 residues. CDR3 protein: CARLDRTGYFYEQYF. The CDR3 region has the DNA TGTGCCAGGTTAGACCGGACAGGATATTTTTACGAGCAGTACTTC.

This clonotype came up many times. V gene TRBV12-3 or TRBV12-4 combines with J gene TRBJ1-1, with D unclear. The V and J ends lost 3 bases and 6 bases respectively, with 14 bases between them. The CDR3 contains 14 residues. The DNA for the CDR3 is TGTGCCAGCAGTTTTTGGCGATCAGGAGCTGAAGCTTTCTTT. Amino acid sequence: CASSFWRSGAEAFF.

This clonotype was counted at least ten times. The chain has TRBV12-3 or TRBV12-4 and TRBJ1-5, with TRBD1 identical over 9 bases. This CDR3 contains 16 residues. V was pared by 0 bases and J by 5 bases, with 5 bases of the junction left unmatched. The CDR3, as DNA: TGTGCCAGCAGTTTAGCCGGGACAGGGAGGGATCAGCCCCAGCATTTT. It specifies CASSLAGTGRDQPQHF.

The chain links TRBV5-1 to TRBJ1-1, with 9 nucleotides matching TRBD1. Losses at the gene ends were 0 bases for V and 4 bases for J; bases not matched to a gene: 1. Germline CDR1 is SGHRS and CDR2 is YFSETQ. The CDR3 is 14 amino acids. The CDR3 DNA reads TGCGCCAGCAGCTTGGAACAGGGGGCCACTGAAGCTTTCTTT. Translated, it gives CASSLEQGATEAFF.

The sample holds many counts of this clonotype. The chain employs TRBV12-3 or TRBV12-4 and TRBJ2-1, with 11 positions matching TRBD2. V gave up 8 bases and J gave up 6 bases; unmatched junction bases: 12. CDR3 length: 16 amino acids. The CDR3 sequence: CASRPGTSGRGNEQFF. The DNA for the CDR3 is TGTGCCAGCCGTCCCGGGACTAGCGGTCGGGGCAATGAGCAGTTCTTC.

This chain connects TRBV10-3 to TRBJ1-6; D gene unclear. The CDR3 has 16 residues. Trimming stripped 1 base from V and 7 bases from J, with 14 bases between. CDR1 and CDR2 (germline): ENHRY, SYGVKD. The CDR3 loop is CAISEFSGSGNSPLHF. The CDR3 nucleotides read TGTGCCATCAGTGAGTTCTCAGGTTCTGGAAATTCACCCCTCCACTTT.

The V and J genes are TRBV7-9 and TRBJ1-4; a possible D gene is TRBD1 (5 bases). CDR3 length: 16 residues. Germline V gives CDR1 SEHNR, CDR2 FQNEAQ (reference sequence). The V end lost 5 bases, the J end lost 0 bases, and 13 bases lay between the germline ends. The CDR3 spells CASSPRGRATNEKLFF. The CDR3 DNA sequence: TGTGCCAGCAGCCCCCGGGGGAGAGCAACTAATGAAAAACTGTTTTTT.